The text below deals with one TCR beta chain. Germline CDR1 is SGHAT and CDR2 is FQNNGV. The V and J ends lost 3 bases and 4 bases respectively, with 10 bases between them. This CDR3 is built from 13 residues. Assay: immunoSEQ multiplex PCR; the TCRdb copy retains only in-frame clones and omits some. The table includes tens of thousands of clones, about 90% detected once. The data originate from a study of T cell changes during pregnancy in multiple sclerosis. This specimen consisted of peripheral blood, obtained in the first trimester of pregnancy. The J gene is TRBJ2-7, the V gene TRBV11-2; tentatively, D is TRBD1 (5 bases). The receptor comes from a female donor with multiple sclerosis, enrolled in a pregnancy study. The CDR3 sequence: CASSFGRVYEQYF. DNA for the CDR3: TGTGCCAGCAGCTTTGGCAGGGTGTACGAGCAGTACTTC.